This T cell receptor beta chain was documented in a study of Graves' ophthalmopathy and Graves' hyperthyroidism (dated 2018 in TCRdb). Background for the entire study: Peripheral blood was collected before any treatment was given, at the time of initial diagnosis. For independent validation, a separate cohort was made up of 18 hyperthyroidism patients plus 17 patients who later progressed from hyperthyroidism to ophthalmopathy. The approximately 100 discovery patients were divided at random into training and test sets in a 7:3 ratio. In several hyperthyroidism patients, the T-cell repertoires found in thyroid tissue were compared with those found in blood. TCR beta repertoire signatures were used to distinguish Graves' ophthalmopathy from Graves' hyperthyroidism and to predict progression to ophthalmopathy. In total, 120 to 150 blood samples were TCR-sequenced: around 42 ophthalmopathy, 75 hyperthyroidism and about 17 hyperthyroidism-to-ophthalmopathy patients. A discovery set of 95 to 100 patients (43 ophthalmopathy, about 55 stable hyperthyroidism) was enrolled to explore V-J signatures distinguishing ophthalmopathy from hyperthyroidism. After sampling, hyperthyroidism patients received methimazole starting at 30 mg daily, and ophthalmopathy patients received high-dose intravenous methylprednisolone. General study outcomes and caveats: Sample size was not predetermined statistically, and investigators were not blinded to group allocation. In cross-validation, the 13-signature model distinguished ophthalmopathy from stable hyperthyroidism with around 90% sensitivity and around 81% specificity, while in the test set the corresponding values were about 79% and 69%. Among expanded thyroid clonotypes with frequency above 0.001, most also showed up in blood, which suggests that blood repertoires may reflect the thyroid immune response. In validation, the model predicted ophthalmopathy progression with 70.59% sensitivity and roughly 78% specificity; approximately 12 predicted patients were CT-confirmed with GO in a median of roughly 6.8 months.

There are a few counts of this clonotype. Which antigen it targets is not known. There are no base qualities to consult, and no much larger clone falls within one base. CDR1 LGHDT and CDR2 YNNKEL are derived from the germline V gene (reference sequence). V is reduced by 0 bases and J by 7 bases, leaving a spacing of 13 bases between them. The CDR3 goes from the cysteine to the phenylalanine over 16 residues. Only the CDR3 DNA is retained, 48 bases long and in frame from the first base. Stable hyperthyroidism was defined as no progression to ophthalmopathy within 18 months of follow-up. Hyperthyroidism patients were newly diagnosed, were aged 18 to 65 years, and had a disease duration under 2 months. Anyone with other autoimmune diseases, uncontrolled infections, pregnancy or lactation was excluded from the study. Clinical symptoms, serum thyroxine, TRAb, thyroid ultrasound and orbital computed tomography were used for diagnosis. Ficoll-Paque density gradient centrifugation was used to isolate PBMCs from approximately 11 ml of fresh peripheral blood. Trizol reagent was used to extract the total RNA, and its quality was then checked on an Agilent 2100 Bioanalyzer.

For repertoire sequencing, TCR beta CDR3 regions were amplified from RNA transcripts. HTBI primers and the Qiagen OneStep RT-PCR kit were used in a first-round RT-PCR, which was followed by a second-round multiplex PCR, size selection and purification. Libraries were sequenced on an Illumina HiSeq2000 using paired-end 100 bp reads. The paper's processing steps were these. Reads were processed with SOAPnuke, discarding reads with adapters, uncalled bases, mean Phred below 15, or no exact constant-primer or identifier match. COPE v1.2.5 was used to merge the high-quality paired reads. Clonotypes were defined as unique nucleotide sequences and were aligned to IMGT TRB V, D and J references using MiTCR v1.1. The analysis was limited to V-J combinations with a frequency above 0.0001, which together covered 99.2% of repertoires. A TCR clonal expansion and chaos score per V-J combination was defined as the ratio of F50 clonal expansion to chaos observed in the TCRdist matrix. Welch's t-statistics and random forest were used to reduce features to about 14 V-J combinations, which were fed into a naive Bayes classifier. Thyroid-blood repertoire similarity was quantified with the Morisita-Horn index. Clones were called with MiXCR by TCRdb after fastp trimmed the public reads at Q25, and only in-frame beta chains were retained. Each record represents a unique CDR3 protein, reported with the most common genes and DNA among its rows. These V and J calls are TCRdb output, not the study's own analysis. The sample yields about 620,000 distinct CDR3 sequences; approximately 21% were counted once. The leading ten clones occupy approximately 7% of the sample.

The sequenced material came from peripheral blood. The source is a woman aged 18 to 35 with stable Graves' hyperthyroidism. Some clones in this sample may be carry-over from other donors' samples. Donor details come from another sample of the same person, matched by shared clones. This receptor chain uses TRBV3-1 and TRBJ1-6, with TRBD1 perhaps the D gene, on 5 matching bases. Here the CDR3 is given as CASSQDNGGRNSPLHF. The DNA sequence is TGTGCCAGCAGCCAAGATAACGGGGGACGGAATTCACCCCTCCACTTT.